A single sample gave rise to the 21 T cell receptor beta chains below, sequenced in a study of blood T cells in healthy people across ages (dated by TCRdb to 2015 to 2017). Library preparation used 5' RACE. The run used an Illumina HiSeq 2500. A second roughly 6 to 12 cycle PCR used a sample-barcoded 5' primer and a J-beta primer mix. TCRdb handled the public reads itself, with Q25 trimming in fastp and clone calling in MiXCR, and kept productive beta chains. Every entry covers one CDR3 protein and lists the most common genes and DNA from its rows. This sample holds 700,000 to 850,000 distinct CDR3 sequences; roughly 50% were observed only once. The top ten hold approximately 40% of the sample. The sample comprised blood. These receptors came from a man older than 75 in good health.

This chain connects TRBV6-5 to TRBJ2-7; D assignment may be TRBD1 or TRBD2 (5 bases each). Between the trimmed V and J ends, which lost 5 bases and 7 bases, there was a span of 18 bases. The CDR3 is 14 residues long. CDR1 and CDR2 (germline): MNHEY, SVGAGI. CDR3 coding DNA: TGTGCCAGCAGTACCGGGGCCCCAACCACGGAGCAGTACTTC. This gives the protein CASSTGAPTTEQYF.

This clonotype appeared a few times. The chain couples TRBV12-3 or TRBV12-4 to TRBJ2-1; a possible D gene is TRBD1 (5 bases). Trimming removed 5 bases at V and 4 bases at J, with 9 bases between. This CDR3 has 13 residues. Written as DNA, the CDR3 is TGTGCCAGCAGTCCGAGACAGTACAATGAGCAGTTCTTC. Amino acids: CASSPRQYNEQFF.

The chain has TRBV30 and TRBJ1-2, with unresolved D. This CDR3 has 12 residues. Trimming removed 1 base from V and 8 bases from J, with 11 bases in between. Germline V gives CDR1 GTSNPN, CDR2 SVGIG (reference sequence). The CDR3 DNA reads TGTGCCTGGAGTGGAGGGAATCACGGCTACACCTTC. Translating gives CAWSGGNHGYTF.

This sequence joins TRBV5-1 and TRBJ2-7; 7 nucleotides align to TRBD2. From germline, CDR1 is SGHRS and CDR2 YFSETQ. The V segment lost 4 bases and the J segment 0 bases; nucleotides outside the gene matches: 7. The CDR3 consists of 15 residues. DNA of the CDR3: TGCGCCAGCAGCCCCAGCGGGAAAAGCTCCTACGAGCAGTACTTC. This sequence encodes CASSPSGKSSYEQYF.

In its sample, this clonotype was seen a few times. The rearrangement uses TRBV28 and TRBJ1-2; D is ambiguous. The germline gives CDR1 MDHEN, CDR2 SYDVKM. With 1 base removed from V and 0 bases from J, the gap between germline ends came to 21 bases. The CDR3 extends over 19 amino acids. CDR3 DNA sequence: TGTGCCAGCAGTTTATACGTATGGGCATCGTACAACCCTAACTATGGCTACACCTTC. Protein sequence: CASSLYVWASYNPNYGYTF.

The chain links TRBV7-2 to TRBJ1-2; the D gene is possibly TRBD1 (5 bases). This CDR3 region has 15 residues. Deletions cut 7 bases from V and 5 bases from J, with 20 bases between. In germline, CDR1 is SGHTA, CDR2 FQGNSA. CDR3 protein: CASNPEPRATYGYTF. Here the CDR3 DNA reads TGTGCCAGCAACCCGGAACCCAGGGCCACATATGGCTACACCTTC.

The chain combines TRBV2 with TRBJ2-2; TRBD1 is a possible D gene (5 bases). This CDR3 has 14 residues. V was cut by 2 bases and J by 7 bases, with 11 bases left in between. Germline V gene data show CDR1 as SNHLY and CDR2 as FYNNEI. CDR3 loop: CASSERQGNGELFF. As DNA, the CDR3 is TGTGCCAGCAGTGAAAGGCAGGGTAACGGGGAGCTGTTTTTT.

The chain recombines TRBV6-1 with TRBJ1-6, with 7 nucleotides matching TRBD1. Germline-derived CDR1 and CDR2 are MNHNS and SASEGT. The CDR3 covers 13 residues. The J segment lost 6 bases and the V segment lost 4 bases, leaving 0 bases of the junction unmatched. CDR3 residues: CASSGDSNSPLHF. As DNA, the CDR3 is TGTGCCAGCAGTGGGGACAGTAATTCACCCCTCCACTTT.

This clonotype was detected a few times. The rearrangement joins TRBV20-1 to TRBJ1-6, with D unclear. V was cut by 6 bases and J by 10 bases, with 31 bases left in between. Germline V gives CDR1 DFQATT, CDR2 SNEGSKA (reference sequence). The CDR3 runs to 18 residues. As DNA, the CDR3 is TGCAGTGCCGCCGTCGGGGTAGGGTCGGCGGGAAATTCATCACCCCTCCACTTT. Translating it yields CSAAVGVGSAGNSSPLHF.

This clonotype appeared a single time. CDR3 sequence reads: CASSSSAAGSSYNEQFF. DNA of the CDR3: TGTGCCAGCAGTTCTTCTGCAGCAGGCAGCTCCTACAATGAGCAGTTCTTC. J is TRBJ2-1 and V is TRBV27; D is uncertain. Germline V gene sequence: CDR1 MNHEY, CDR2 SMNVEV (reference sequence). Trimming pared 4 bases from V and 0 bases from J, leaving 16 bases between. This CDR3 has 17 residues.

The rearrangement links TRBV20-1 to TRBJ2-3, with unresolved D. The germline CDR1 and CDR2 sequences are DFQATT and SNEGSKA (reference sequence). Trimming took 6 bases from V and 2 from J, leaving 12 bases between them. The CDR3 is 13 amino acids. CDR3 amino acids: CSAENVNTDTQYF. DNA of the CDR3: TGCAGTGCCGAGAATGTTAACACAGATACGCAGTATTTT.

The CDR3 is CAWSVLRPGRNEKLFF. DNA for the CDR3: TGTGCCTGGAGTGTCCTGAGGCCAGGGAGGAATGAAAAACTGTTTTTT. The chain couples TRBV30 to TRBJ1-4; tentative D call: TRBD1 (5 bases). This CDR3 comprises 16 residues. The V and J ends lost 0 bases and 5 bases respectively, with 16 bases between them. Per germline, CDR1 GTSNPN and CDR2 SVGIG (reference sequence).

Remarks on this clonotype: A read error may account for a junction end that differs from germline. This chain uses TRBV5-1 with TRBJ2-4; a weak D match, TRBD2 (6 bases). The CDR3 is made up of 13 amino acids. Germline V lookup: CDR1 SGHRS, CDR2 YFSETQ. The chain's CDR3 is CASSWDLENTQYF. CDR3 sequence (DNA): TGCGCCAGCAGCTGGGACTTGGAAAACACTCAGTACTTC.

The J gene is TRBJ2-1, the V gene TRBV20-1, with TRBD1 matching over 11 bases. CDR3 length: 15 residues. The germline V gene has CDR1 DFQATT and CDR2 SNEGSKA (reference sequence). V trimming: 2 bases; J trimming: 3 bases; junction bases outside the gene matches: 3. The CDR3 DNA follows: TGCAGTGCTAGATACGGGACAGGGGGCTACAATGAGCAGTTCTTC. It yields the protein CSARYGTGGYNEQFF.

This clonotype showed up just a few times. The V and J genes are TRBV20-1 and TRBJ2-1, with D perhaps assigned TRBD1 or TRBD2 (6 bases each). Deletions cut 2 bases from V and 7 bases from J, with 12 bases between. Germline-derived CDR1 and CDR2 are DFQATT and SNEGSKA (reference sequence). CDR3 length equals 13 residues. In DNA form, the CDR3 reads TGCAGTGCTAGATGGCAGGGGAGGAATGAGCAGTTCTTC. Protein sequence: CSARWQGRNEQFF.

The V call is TRBV27, the J call TRBJ1-1; maybe TRBD1 (5 bases). This CDR3 has 14 amino acids. V lost 5 bases to trimming and J lost 0 bases, with 10 bases between them. Germline V CDR1 and CDR2: MNHEY, SMNVEV (reference sequence). CDR3 bases: TGTGCCAGCAGTACGGGGCCAATGAACACTGAAGCTTTCTTT. Translated, it gives CASSTGPMNTEAFF.

The rearrangement joins TRBV6-6 to TRBJ1-4; D unclear. V was pared by 6 bases and J by 4 bases, with 12 bases between. Germline CDR1 is MNHNY and CDR2 is SVGAGI (reference sequence). This CDR3 has 14 residues. The CDR3 sequence: CASRESHRNEKLFF. The CDR3 nucleotides are TGTGCCAGCAGGGAGAGCCACCGTAATGAAAAACTGTTTTTT.

The chain joins TRBV20-1 to TRBJ2-1; D may be TRBD1 (6 bases). Germline V gene sequence: CDR1 DFQATT, CDR2 SNEGSKA (reference sequence). The length of the CDR3 is 15 residues. Between the trimmed V and J ends, which lost 2 bases and 6 bases, there was a span of 17 bases. Here the CDR3 reads CSARLLGATSNEQFF. DNA for the CDR3: TGCAGTGCTAGATTACTGGGGGCCACATCCAATGAGCAGTTCTTC.

The V gene is TRBV4-1, the J gene TRBJ2-7; D might be TRBD2 (6 bases). The better agreement between TRBJ2-4 and the DNA end casts doubt on the J call. This CDR3 region has 17 residues. Germline CDR1 and CDR2: MGHRA and YSYEKL. For the CDR3, the DNA is TGCGCCAGCAGCCAAGATGCGGGGTGCAGGTTAATGGACATTCAGTACTTC. This gives the protein CASSQDAGCRLMDIQYF.

The chain is built from TRBV5-1 and TRBJ2-1, with TRBD2 identical over 8 bases. The CDR3 has 15 amino acids. Looked up from germline, CDR1 is SGHRS and CDR2 is YFSETQ. The trim removed 4 bases at V and 6 bases at J, leaving 9 bases unmatched. CDR3 region: CASSLGQRERNEQFF. DNA of the CDR3: TGCGCCAGCAGCCTAGGCCAGCGGGAGCGCAATGAGCAGTTCTTC.

On this clonotype: This CDR3 fails to terminate in the conserved phenylalanine or tryptophan, so it likely reflects a read error. V and J are TRBV4-1 and TRBJ2-2; D possibly corresponds to TRBD2 (5 bases). The V and J ends lost 1 base and 5 bases respectively, with 8 bases between them. Germline V gene sequence: CDR1 MGHRA, CDR2 YSYEKL. The CDR3 runs to 14 residues. The CDR3 spells CASSQVGGTGELFC. The CDR3 DNA sequence: TGCGCCAGCAGCCAAGTCGGCGGGACCGGGGAGCTGTTTTGT.